This record covers a single T cell receptor (beta chain). These data originate in a study of T cell responses to AZD1222 COVID-19 vaccine. Trimming removed 2 bases from V and 0 bases from J, with 8 bases in between. The germline CDR1 and CDR2 sequences are LGHDT and YNNKEL (reference sequence). This CDR3 is 15 amino acids long. TCRdb's copy holds only in-frame clones and misses some; the assay was immunoSEQ multiplex PCR. The sample carries 150,000 to 180,000 clones, about 85% recorded once. Sequenced here: peripheral blood, sampled on day 0 of AZD1222 vaccination. This chain connects TRBV3-1 (or the pseudogene TRBV3-2) to TRBJ1-5, with D unclear. This clonotype originated in an adult in good health. CDR3 loop: CASSQFSGSNQPQHF. The CDR3, as DNA: TGTGCCAGCAGCCAATTCTCAGGTAGCAATCAGCCCCAGCATTTT.